This T cell receptor (beta chain) was identified during a study of cytomegalovirus exposure and HLA in healthy donors. Study-level information: The early release's HLA-typed donors yielded some 85 million unique TCRs. Whole-study results and caveats: It was reported in a later analysis that an Asian-associated ancestry cluster showed fewer N-insertions than the roughly 670-donor mean. Later on, an analysis showed TCR association rates differing by HLA locus, with DRB1 the most and HLA-C the fewest.

Comments on this clone: Its specificity is unknown.

Germline CDR1 SGHRS, CDR2 YFSETQ. The J segment lost 5 bases and the V segment lost 2 bases, leaving 8 bases of the junction unmatched. The CDR3 totals 15 residues. Amplification used 60 Vbeta primers and 13 Jbeta primers. In the original analysis: Counted up in a later analysis, unique TCR beta chains came to some 80 million, with around 12 million shared. The repertoire was sequenced with immunoSEQ multiplex PCR; TCRdb's copy has only in-frame clones and lacks some. V and J calls and clone size are copied from that table; D and trimming were computed from the DNA. The sample has roughly 220,000 clones, 70% to 90% seen once.

This TCR derives from a man aged 25 to 40 in good health and CMV-seronegative. Sequencing was carried out using PBMCs. The rearrangement links TRBV5-1 to TRBJ2-5, with 8 bases fitting TRBD1. The CDR3 sequence: CASSLDRGNGETQYF. The DNA of the CDR3 is TGCGCCAGCAGCTTAGACAGGGGCAATGGGGAGACCCAGTACTTC. The full variable domain, rest sourced from reference TRBV5-1 and TRBJ2-5, is KAGVTQTPRYLIKTRGQQVTLSCSPISGHRSVSWYQQTPGQGLQFLFEYFSETQRNKGNFPGRFSGRQFSNSRSEMNVSTLELGDSALYLCASSLDRGNGETQYFGPGTRLLVL.